This TCR beta chain was sequenced in a study of blood T cell repertoires in COVID-19 (dated by TCRdb to about 2020). Some background on the complete study: The collaborator samples originated in the United States, Italy and Spain and spanned the acute and convalescent phases of COVID-19. The prospective study material was composed of cDNA or gDNA derived from T cells, B-cell-depleted T cells, or PBMCs. The dataset comprised deeply sampled blood TCRbeta repertoires from subjects exposed to, actively infected with, or recovered from COVID-19. A freely available public database, intended as a resource for researchers studying the immune response to SARS-CoV-2, is where the repertoires were released. Samples were obtained from the ongoing ImmuneRACE study (first 160 participants) and from about 1,300 subjects provided by 6 global collaborators. Sample metadata almost always included a de-identified subject ID, COVID-19 status, age in years and sex. Where HLA class I and class II types were available, the types were taken from metadata supplied by the sample provider, not from assay-based typing. General study outcomes and caveats: Clinical and demographic metadata were provided uncurated, with the amount varying by source and participant.

TCRbeta CDR3 regions were amplified from genomic DNA using the immunoSEQ Assay, a bias-controlled multiplex PCR. The published analysis was carried out like this. Within the assay, amplification of reference gene primers was used to estimate how many nucleated cells each sample contained. Sequence reads were collapsed and filtered to measure the absolute abundance of every unique TCRbeta CDR3 rearrangement. Productive Simpson clonality was computed per sample as the square root of Simpson's diversity index over productive rearrangements. In its TCRdb copy, this immuneACCESS table keeps in-frame sequences only and misses some clones. Where compared with another copy, unresolved V genes explain less than half of these, and the others have no known cause. V and J calls plus clone size are reproduced from that table; the DNA served to infer D and trimming. This sample has 60,000 or so clones in its table, and 80% to 90% of those were observed once. The biggest ten clones account for around 1.6% of the sample.

Details on this clone: There is no known antigen for this receptor. No much larger clonotype is one base removed from it; base qualities were not supplied.

V and J are trimmed by 6 bases and 7 bases, and the gene matches miss 3 bases of the junction. Inclusive of the bounding cysteine and phenylalanine, the CDR3 is 12 residues long. Only CDR3 DNA is held: 36 bases, read in frame from base 1. Whole blood was collected in K2EDTA tubes by collaborating institutions according to the institutions' own protocols. For TCRbeta analysis, collaborators shipped samples as frozen whole blood, isolated PBMCs, or DNA extracted from either of those sample types. The clonotype was recovered from a man between 60 and 75 years old with acute or convalescent COVID-19. The V and J genes are TRBV12-3 or TRBV12-4 and TRBJ1-5, with TRBD1 matching 7 junction bases. The sequenced sample consisted of peripheral blood. CDR3 protein: CASSTGVQPQHF. In nucleotide form, the sequence is TGTGCCAGCAGCACAGGGGTCCAGCCCCAGCATTTT.